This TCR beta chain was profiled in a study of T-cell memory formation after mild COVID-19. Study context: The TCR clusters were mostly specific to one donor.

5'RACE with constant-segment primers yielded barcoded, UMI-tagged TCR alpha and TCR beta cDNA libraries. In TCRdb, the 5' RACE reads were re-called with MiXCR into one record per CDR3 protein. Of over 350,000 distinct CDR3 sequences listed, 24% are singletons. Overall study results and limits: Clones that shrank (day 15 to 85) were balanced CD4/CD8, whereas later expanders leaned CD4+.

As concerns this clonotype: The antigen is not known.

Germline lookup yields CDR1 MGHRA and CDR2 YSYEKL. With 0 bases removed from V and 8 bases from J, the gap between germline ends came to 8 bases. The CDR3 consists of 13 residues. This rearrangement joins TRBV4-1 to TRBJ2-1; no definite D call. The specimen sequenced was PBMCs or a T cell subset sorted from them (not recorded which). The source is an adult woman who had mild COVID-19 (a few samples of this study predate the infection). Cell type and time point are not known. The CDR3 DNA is TGCGCCAGCAGCCAAGATAGTTGGGATGAGCAGTTCTTC. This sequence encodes CASSQDSWDEQFF.